The present entry profiles one TCR beta chain with its context. The authors reverse transcribed all of the isolated RNA, so sequencing captured expressed TCRB transcripts. Assay used: immunoSEQ multiplex PCR; TCRdb lists only in-frame clones, some missing. The sample holds 350,000 to 400,000 clones, around 16% seen once. Germline CDR1 is MDHEN and CDR2 is SYDVKM. The CDR3 runs to 16 residues. V was clipped by 5 bases and J by 0 bases; unmatched bases: 3. These data are taken from a study of beta chain features in type 1 diabetes. The sequence was obtained from a woman aged 18-35 years in good health. V gene TRBV28 combines with J gene TRBJ2-1; 11 bases agree with TRBD1. The sample was naive CD4+ T cells from blood. CDR3 amino acids: CASSPGTGGSYNEQFF. For the CDR3, the DNA is TGTGCCAGCAGTCCAGGGACAGGGGGCTCCTACAATGAGCAGTTCTTC.